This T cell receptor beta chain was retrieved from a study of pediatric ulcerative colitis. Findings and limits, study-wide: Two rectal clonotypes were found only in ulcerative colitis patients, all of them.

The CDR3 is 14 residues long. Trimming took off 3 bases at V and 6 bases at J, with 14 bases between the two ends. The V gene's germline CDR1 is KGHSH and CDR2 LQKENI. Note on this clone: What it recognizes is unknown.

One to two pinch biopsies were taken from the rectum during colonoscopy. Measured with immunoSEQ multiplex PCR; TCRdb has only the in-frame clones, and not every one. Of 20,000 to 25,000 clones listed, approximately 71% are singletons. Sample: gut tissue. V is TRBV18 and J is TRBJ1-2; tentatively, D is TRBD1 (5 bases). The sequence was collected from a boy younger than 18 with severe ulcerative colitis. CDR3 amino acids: CASSPGTPRDGYTF. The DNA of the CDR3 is TGTGCCAGCTCACCGGGGACCCCGCGGGATGGCTACACCTTC.